This passage covers 30 T cell receptor beta chains from one sample sequenced in a study of cytomegalovirus exposure and HLA in healthy donors (dated by TCRdb to 2016 to 2017). The library was prepared using the immunoSEQ multiplex PCR assay. For the multiplex PCR, a mixture combining 60 forward primers for TCR Vbeta segments and 13 reverse primers for TCR Jbeta segments was used. This immuneACCESS table, as held by TCRdb, lists in-frame sequences with V and J called but not all clones. Of the missing ones, under half trace to an unresolved V gene in checked studies; the others have no known cause. This sample lists more than 95,000 clones; approximately 80% were detected once. Less than 2.5% of the sample is held by the ten biggest clonotypes. Sequencing used PBMCs. Every receptor here comes from a man aged 45-65 years in good health and CMV-seronegative.

V gene TRBV27 combines with J gene TRBJ2-1; D remains ambiguous. The CDR3 loop spans 16 amino acids. V was shortened by 2 bases and J by 0 bases, with 11 bases between the two germline ends. Germline V CDR1 and CDR2: MNHEY, SMNVEV (reference sequence). Here the CDR3 DNA reads TGTGCCAGCAGTTTACGTTACCAGAACTCCTACAATGAGCAGTTCTTC. This sequence encodes CASSLRYQNSYNEQFF.

A single count supports this clone. The chain carries TRBV20-1 and TRBJ2-1; unclear D gene. Deletions cut 6 bases from V and 8 bases from J, with 11 bases between. The CDR3 has 11 amino acids. From germline, CDR1 is DFQATT and CDR2 SNEGSKA (reference sequence). The CDR3 DNA sequence: TGCAGTGCAAATACTCCTTATGAGCAGTTCTTC. It translates to CSANTPYEQFF.

This chain uses TRBV6-1 with TRBJ2-7, with 9 nucleotides matching TRBD1. CDR1 MNHNS and CDR2 SASEGT come from the germline V gene. The CDR3 loop spans 13 amino acids. V lost 4 bases and J lost 4; bases outside the gene matches: 2. The CDR3 nucleotides are TGTGCCAGCAGTGTGGGGACAGGGTACGAGCAGTACGTC. Its translation is CASSVGTGYEQYV.

This clone turned up a few times. This chain connects TRBV5-1 to TRBJ2-2; possibly TRBD2 for D (5 bases). Trimming shortened V by 4 bases and J by 8 bases, and 12 bases separated the two germline ends. Germline V gene data show CDR1 as SGHRS and CDR2 as YFSETQ. The CDR3 is 13 residues long. CDR3 DNA sequence: TGCGCCAGCAGCGAGGGCCTTACTGGGGAGCTGTTTTTT. It codes for CASSEGLTGELFF.

The chain couples TRBV2 to TRBJ2-1; tentatively, D is TRBD1 (5 bases). V lost 9 bases to trimming and J lost 9 bases, with 12 bases between them. The CDR3 consists of 11 residues. Per germline, CDR1 SNHLY and CDR2 FYNNEI. CDR3 in amino acids: CASRVRGEQFF. CDR3 DNA: TGTGCCAGTCGGGTAAGGGGTGAGCAGTTCTTC.

This clone was seen a single time. The rearrangement links TRBV4-1 to TRBJ2-5, with D unclear. CDR3 size: 17 residues. Trimming left V 1 base short and J 5 bases short, with 20 bases between. CDR1 MGHRA and CDR2 YSYEKL come from the germline V gene. The CDR3 DNA reads as TGCGCCAGCAGCCAAGGAACAGTCAATCACGCGAAGGAGACCCAGTACTTC. Residues: CASSQGTVNHAKETQYF.

The rearrangement links TRBV2 to TRBJ1-1, with 7 bases lining up with TRBD1. CDR1 SNHLY and CDR2 FYNNEI come from the germline V gene. The CDR3 sequence is 14 residues long. V shed 10 bases, J shed 4 bases, and the junction held 12 bases outside the gene matches. The CDR3 nucleotides read TGTGCCACCTTTCCCTCGACAGGGAGCACTGAAGCTTTCTTT. Its protein is CATFPSTGSTEAFF.

This clone was detected a few times. The rearrangement links TRBV6-5 to TRBJ2-7, with 7 bases fitting TRBD1. In germline, CDR1 is MNHEY, CDR2 SVGAGI. There are 13 residues in the CDR3. J was trimmed by 0 bases and V by 7 bases; bases with no gene match: 3. CDR3 coding DNA: TGTGCCAGCATTGCAGGGGGCTCCTACGAGCAGTACTTC. It specifies CASIAGGSYEQYF.

This clone turned up a few times. This chain links TRBV10-3 with TRBJ2-3; perhaps TRBD2 as D (6 bases). Germline lookup yields CDR1 ENHRY and CDR2 SYGVKD. This CDR3 is 12 amino acids long. With 10 bases removed from V and 5 bases from J, the gap between germline ends came to 13 bases. The CDR3 is CASTWREDTQYF. DNA for the CDR3: TGTGCCAGTACGTGGCGGGAAGATACGCAGTATTTT.

The genes are TRBV4-1 and TRBJ2-2, with 9 bases aligning to TRBD2. J was trimmed by 7 bases and V by 0 bases; bases with no gene match: 18. The CDR3 loop spans 20 amino acids. From germline, CDR1 is MGHRA and CDR2 YSYEKL. The CDR3 bases are TGCGCCAGCAGCCAAGAGAGCCTATTCAGGGCGGGGGGGCAGGACGGGGAGCTGTTTTTT. This translates into CASSQESLFRAGGQDGELFF.

The chain is built from TRBV11-2 and TRBJ2-7, with D possibly being TRBD2 (6 bases). The germline V gene encodes CDR1 SGHAT and CDR2 FQNNGV. Trimming removed 2 bases at V and 4 bases at J, with 15 bases between. This CDR3 is built from 15 residues. CDR3 protein: CASSLSGGRYYEQYV. The DNA for the CDR3 is TGTGCCAGCAGCTTAAGCGGAGGGCGGTATTACGAGCAGTACGTC.

This clone has only a few counts. The rearrangement links TRBV30 to TRBJ1-1, with D unclear. The CDR3 length is 12 residues. Germline CDR1 GTSNPN, CDR2 SVGIG (reference sequence). The ends were cut back, 5 bases at V and 2 bases at J, with 9 bases in the middle. The CDR3 nucleotides are TGTGCCTGGGGCCGCAAAAACACTGAAGCTTTCTTT. Its translation: CAWGRKNTEAFF.

On this clone itself: The same CDR3 arises from other DNA sequences in this sample as well. The J gene is TRBJ1-3, the V gene TRBV2; unclear D gene. CDR3 length: 16 residues. The V and J ends lost 5 bases and 4 bases respectively, with 18 bases between them. Germline CDR1 SNHLY, CDR2 FYNNEI. CDR3 sequence (DNA): TGTGCCAGCAGTCAAAACCCGAGGGCTGCCGGAAACACCATATATTTT. It specifies CASSQNPRAAGNTIYF.

The chain carries TRBV13 and TRBJ1-1; D gene unclear. The germline V gene encodes CDR1 PRHDT and CDR2 FYEKMQ (reference sequence). The CDR3 loop spans 12 amino acids. Trimming took off 2 bases at V and 5 bases at J, with 6 bases between the two ends. The CDR3 region has the DNA TGTGCCAGCAGCTTACGAGGGACTGAAGCTTTCTTT. Its protein is CASSLRGTEAFF.

The J gene is TRBJ2-7, the V gene TRBV28; D remains unclear. Trimming stripped 5 bases from V and 5 bases from J, with 13 bases between. The CDR3 is made up of 13 amino acids. In germline, CDR1 is MDHEN, CDR2 SYDVKM. This CDR3 reads CASSPPQTHEQYF. As DNA, the CDR3 is TGTGCCAGCAGTCCGCCACAGACCCACGAGCAGTACTTC.

This clone showed up just a few times. The rearrangement joins TRBV4-1 to TRBJ2-1, with 9 bases that match TRBD1. The V gene end was trimmed by 3 bases and the J gene end by 5 bases; junction bases not matched to a gene: 5. From germline, CDR1 is MGHRA and CDR2 YSYEKL. This CDR3 is 15 amino acids long. Here the CDR3 DNA reads TGCGCCAGCAGCCATTTCGGGACAGGGCACAATGAGCAGTTCTTC. This gives the protein CASSHFGTGHNEQFF.

This clone was seen a handful of times. The chain couples TRBV5-6 to TRBJ2-5; 7 positions match TRBD1. Germline V gives CDR1 SGHDT, CDR2 YYEEEE. The CDR3 totals 16 residues. V was pared by 4 bases and J by 2 bases, with 11 bases of the junction left unmatched. In nucleotides, the CDR3 is TGTGCCAGCAGCGTTTCAAGGGGGCGTGCGCAAGAGACCCAGTACTTC. The encoded protein is CASSVSRGRAQETQYF.

The chain carries TRBV28 and TRBJ2-7; 9 positions agree with TRBD1. Trimming at V came to 8 bases and at J to 1 base, leaving 6 bases not matched to a gene. Germline V CDR1 and CDR2: MDHEN, SYDVKM. This CDR3 has 14 residues. This CDR3 reads CASGGQGLSYEQYV. In DNA, the CDR3 is TGTGCCAGCGGGGGACAGGGCCTATCCTACGAGCAGTACGTC.

This clone was detected only a few times. The chain combines TRBV7-6 with TRBJ2-2; 14 positions match TRBD2. In germline, CDR1 is SGHVS, CDR2 FNYEAQ. J was trimmed by 1 base and V by 4 bases; bases with no gene match: 8. The CDR3 is made up of 19 amino acids. CDR3 protein: CASSSAPGLAGENTGELFF. The CDR3 region has the DNA TGTGCCAGCAGCTCCGCTCCGGGACTAGCGGGGGAGAACACCGGGGAGCTGTTTTTT.

The J gene is TRBJ2-3, the V gene TRBV6-5, with D perhaps TRBD1 (6 bases). CDR1 and CDR2 (germline): MNHEY, SVGAGI. CDR3 length equals 13 residues. V was trimmed by 6 bases and J by 4 bases, leaving 11 bases between them. The CDR3 DNA follows: TGTGCCAGCAGAAGGGGGTCGTCAGATACGCAGTATTTT. As protein: CASRRGSSDTQYF.

This sequence joins TRBV6-6 and TRBJ1-3; 7 bases map to TRBD1. J lost 6 bases, V lost 6 bases, and 5 bases had no gene match. Germline V CDR1 and CDR2: MNHNY, SVGAGI (reference sequence). The CDR3 covers 13 residues. The DNA of the CDR3 is TGTGCCAGCAGCCCCGGACAGGAAAACACCATATATTTT. Amino acid sequence: CASSPGQENTIYF.

The chain joins TRBV19 to TRBJ1-1; D may be TRBD1 (5 bases). CDR3 length: 17 amino acids. Trimming pared 1 base from V and 1 base from J, leaving 16 bases between. Germline CDR1 and CDR2: LNHDA and SQIVND (reference sequence). The CDR3 DNA sequence: TGTGCCAGTAGTATAGTAAGAGCAGGGTCGGAGAACACTGAAGCTTTCTTT. Amino acids: CASSIVRAGSENTEAFF. The full variable domain, its missing parts supplied by reference TRBV19 and TRBJ1-1, is DGGITQSPKYLFRKEGQNVTLSCEQNLNHDAMYWYRQDPGQGLRLIYYSQIVNDFQKGDIAEGYSVSREKKESFPLTVTSAQKNPTAFYLCASSIVRAGSENTEAFFGQGTRLTVV.

The chain combines TRBV5-5 with TRBJ1-2; D unresolved. Trimming left V 7 bases short and J 7 bases short, with 20 bases between. Germline lookup yields CDR1 SGHKS and CDR2 YYEKEE (reference sequence). CDR3 size: 14 residues. The CDR3 coding sequence is TGTGCCAGCGCCGTCGAGGGTGTATCTCCTGGCTACACCTTC. This codes for CASAVEGVSPGYTF.

The chain has TRBV4-2 and TRBJ2-2; TRBD2 aligns across 11 bases. J was trimmed by 3 bases and V by 4 bases; bases with no gene match: 10. The germline gives CDR1 LGHNA, CDR2 YNFKEQ. The length of the CDR3 is 18 residues. CDR3 nucleotide sequence: TGTGCCAGCAGCCTTAATTTAGCGGGGGGGCCGGACACCGGGGAGCTGTTTTTT. It specifies CASSLNLAGGPDTGELFF.

V and J are TRBV6-1 and TRBJ1-2, with D maybe TRBD1 (5 bases). Per the germline V gene, CDR1 is MNHNS and CDR2 is SASEGT. Trimming pared 3 bases from V and 6 bases from J, leaving 8 bases between. CDR3 size: 12 residues. This chain's CDR3 is CASSDRVDGYTF. The DNA of the CDR3 is TGTGCCAGCAGTGACAGGGTAGATGGCTACACCTTC.

This rearrangement joins TRBV5-1 to TRBJ2-3; TRBD2 aligns across 8 bases. This CDR3 is 15 amino acids long. Germline CDR1 is SGHRS and CDR2 is YFSETQ. Trimming removed 4 bases from V and 3 bases from J; junction bases left unmatched: 7. This chain's CDR3 is CASSGRGADTDTQYF. As DNA, the CDR3 is TGCGCCAGCAGCGGGCGGGGGGCGGATACAGATACGCAGTATTTT.

This clone was observed a few times. The chain has TRBV14 and TRBJ1-1; 8 bases are a match to TRBD1. The CDR3 is made up of 15 amino acids. Trimming took 2 bases from V and 4 from J; bases not matched to a gene: 6. Looked up from germline, CDR1 is SGHDN and CDR2 is FVKESK. The CDR3 protein is CASSQFGTGGTEAFF. The DNA for the CDR3 is TGTGCCAGCAGCCAATTCGGGACAGGCGGCACTGAAGCTTTCTTT.

This clone was picked up one time. This chain uses TRBV18 with TRBJ1-2; D gene uncertain. V lost 6 bases to trimming and J lost 1 base, with 15 bases between them. CDR3 length equals 15 residues. Germline CDR1 reads KGHSH; CDR2 reads LQKENI. The CDR3 DNA sequence: TGTGCCAGCTCCATACTCTCGACTGATAACTATGGCTACACCTTC. Translating gives CASSILSTDNYGYTF.

The CDR3 is CASSSTGGYGYTF. DNA of the CDR3: TGCGCCAGCAGTTCTACAGGGGGCTATGGCTACACCTTC. The gene calls are TRBV5-1 and TRBJ1-2, with 8 bases matching TRBD1. From germline, CDR1 is SGHRS and CDR2 YFSETQ. The CDR3 is made up of 13 amino acids. V lost 5 bases to trimming and J lost 4 bases; unmatched junction nucleotides: 4.

This clone appeared a single time. The chain links TRBV28 to TRBJ2-7; TRBD2 matches at 7 bases. Germline lookup yields CDR1 MDHEN and CDR2 SYDVKM. The CDR3 length is 15 residues. J gave up 3 bases and V 1 base, and 6 bases lay outside the gene matches. CDR3 sequence: CASSLSPGGFYEQYV. In DNA, the CDR3 is TGTGCCAGCAGTTTATCCCCCGGGGGGTTCTACGAGCAGTACGTC.